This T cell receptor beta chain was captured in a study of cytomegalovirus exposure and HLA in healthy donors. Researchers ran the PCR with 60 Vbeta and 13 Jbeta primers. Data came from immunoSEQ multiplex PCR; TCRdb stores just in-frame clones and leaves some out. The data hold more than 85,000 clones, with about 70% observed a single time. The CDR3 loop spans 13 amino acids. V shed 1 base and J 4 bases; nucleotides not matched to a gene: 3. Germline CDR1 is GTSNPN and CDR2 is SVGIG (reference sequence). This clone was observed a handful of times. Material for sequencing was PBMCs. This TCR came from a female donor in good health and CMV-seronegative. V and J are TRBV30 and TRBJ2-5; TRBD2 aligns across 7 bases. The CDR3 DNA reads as TGTGCCTGGAGTGGGGGCGGGAGAGAGACCCAGTACTTC. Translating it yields CAWSGGGRETQYF.